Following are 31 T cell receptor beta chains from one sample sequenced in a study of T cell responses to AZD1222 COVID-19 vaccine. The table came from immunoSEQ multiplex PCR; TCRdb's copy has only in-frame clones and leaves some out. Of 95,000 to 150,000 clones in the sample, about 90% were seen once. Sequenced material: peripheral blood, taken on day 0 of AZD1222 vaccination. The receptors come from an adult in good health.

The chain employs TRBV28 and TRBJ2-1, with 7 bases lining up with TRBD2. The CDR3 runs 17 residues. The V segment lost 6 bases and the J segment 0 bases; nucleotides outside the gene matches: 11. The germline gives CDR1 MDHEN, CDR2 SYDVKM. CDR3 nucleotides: TGTGCCAGCAGAATCAGGACTAGAAAGAGCTCCTACAATGAGCAGTTCTTC. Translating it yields CASRIRTRKSSYNEQFF.

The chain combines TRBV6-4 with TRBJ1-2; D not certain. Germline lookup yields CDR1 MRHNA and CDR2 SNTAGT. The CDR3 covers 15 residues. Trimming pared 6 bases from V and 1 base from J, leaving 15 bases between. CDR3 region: CASRPRGMDNYGYTF. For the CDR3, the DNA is TGTGCCAGCAGACCTCGCGGCATGGATAACTATGGCTACACCTTC.

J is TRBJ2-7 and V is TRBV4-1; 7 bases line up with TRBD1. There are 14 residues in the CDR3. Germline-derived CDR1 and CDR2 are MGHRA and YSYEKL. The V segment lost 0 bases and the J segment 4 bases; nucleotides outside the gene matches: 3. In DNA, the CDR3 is TGCGCCAGCAGCCAAGAGGGACAGACTTACGAGCAGTACTTC. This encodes CASSQEGQTYEQYF.

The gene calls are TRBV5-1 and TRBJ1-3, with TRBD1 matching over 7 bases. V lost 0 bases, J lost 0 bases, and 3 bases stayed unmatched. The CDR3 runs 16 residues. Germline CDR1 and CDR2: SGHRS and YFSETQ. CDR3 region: CASSLGGTASGNTIYF. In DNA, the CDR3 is TGCGCCAGCAGCTTGGGGGGGACAGCCTCTGGAAACACCATATATTTT. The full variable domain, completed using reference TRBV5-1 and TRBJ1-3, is KAGVTQTPRYLIKTRGQQVTLSCSPISGHRSVSWYQQTPGQGLQFLFEYFSETQRNKGNFPGRFSGRQFSNSRSEMNVSTLELGDSALYLCASSLGGTASGNTIYFGEGSWLTVV.

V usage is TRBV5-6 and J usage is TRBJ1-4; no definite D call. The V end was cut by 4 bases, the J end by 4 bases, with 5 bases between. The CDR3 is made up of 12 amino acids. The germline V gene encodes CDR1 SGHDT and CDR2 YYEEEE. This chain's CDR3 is CASSPLNEKLFF. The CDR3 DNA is TGTGCCAGCAGCCCCCTTAATGAAAAACTGTTTTTT.

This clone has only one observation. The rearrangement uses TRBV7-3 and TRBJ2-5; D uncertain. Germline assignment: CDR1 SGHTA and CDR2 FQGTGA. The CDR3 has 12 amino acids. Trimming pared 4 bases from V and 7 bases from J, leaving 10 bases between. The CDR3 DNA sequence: TGTGCCAGCAGCTCAAAGCCAGGGACCCAGTACTTC. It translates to CASSSKPGTQYF. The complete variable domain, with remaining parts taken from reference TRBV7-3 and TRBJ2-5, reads GAGVSQTPSNKVTEKGKYVELRCDPISGHTALYWYRQSLGQGPEFLIYFQGTGAADDSGLPNDRFFAVRPEGSVSTLKIQRTERGDSAVYLCASSSKPGTQYFGPGTRLLVL.

In nucleotides, the CDR3 is TGTGCCAGCTCACCACCGGCGCGATCGGGAGCTTTCTTT. The encoded protein is CASSPPARSGAFF. The gene calls are TRBV18 and TRBJ1-1; D remains unclear. Germline values: CDR1 KGHSH, CDR2 LQKENI. The CDR3 sequence is 13 residues long. Trimming stripped 0 bases from V and 10 bases from J, with 12 bases between.

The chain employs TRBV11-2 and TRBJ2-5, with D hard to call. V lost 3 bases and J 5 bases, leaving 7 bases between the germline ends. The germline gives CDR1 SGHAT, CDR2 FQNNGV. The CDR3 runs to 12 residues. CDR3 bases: TGTGCCAGCAGCTTCCCGTGGGAGACCCAGTACTTC. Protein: CASSFPWETQYF.

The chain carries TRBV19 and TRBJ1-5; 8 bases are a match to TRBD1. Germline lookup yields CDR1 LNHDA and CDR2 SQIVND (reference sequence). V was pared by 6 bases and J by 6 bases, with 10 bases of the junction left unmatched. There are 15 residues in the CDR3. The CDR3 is CASRDFGQGSQPQHF. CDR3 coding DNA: TGTGCCAGTAGGGATTTCGGACAGGGCTCTCAGCCCCAGCATTTT.

CDR3 protein: CASSPPRGDRGLGEAFF. DNA of the CDR3: TGTGCCAGCTCACCCCCTCGAGGGGACAGGGGGCTTGGTGAAGCTTTCTTT. This chain uses TRBV18 with TRBJ1-1; 12 nucleotides align to TRBD1. The CDR3 spans 17 residues. The trim removed 3 bases at V and 7 bases at J, leaving 12 bases unmatched. Germline CDR1 KGHSH, CDR2 LQKENI.

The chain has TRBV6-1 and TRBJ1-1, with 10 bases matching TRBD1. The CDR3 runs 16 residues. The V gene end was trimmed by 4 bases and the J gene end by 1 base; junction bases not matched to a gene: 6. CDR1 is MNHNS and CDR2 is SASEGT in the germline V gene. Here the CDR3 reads CASSAWTGGGNTEAFF. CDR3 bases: TGTGCCAGCAGTGCCTGGACAGGGGGAGGGAACACTGAAGCTTTCTTT.

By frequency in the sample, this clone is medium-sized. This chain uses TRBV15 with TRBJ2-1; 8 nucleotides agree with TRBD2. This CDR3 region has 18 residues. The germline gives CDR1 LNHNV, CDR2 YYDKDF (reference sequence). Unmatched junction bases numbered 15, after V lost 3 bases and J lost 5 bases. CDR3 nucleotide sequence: TGTGCCACCAGCAGTGTTGGTGTACTAGCGGCCTTCAACAATGAGCAGTTCTTC. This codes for CATSSVGVLAAFNNEQFF. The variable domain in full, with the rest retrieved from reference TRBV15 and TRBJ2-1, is DAMVIQNPRYQVTQFGKPVTLSCSQTLNHNVMYWYQQKSSQAPKLLFHYYDKDFNNEADTPDNFQSRRPNTSFCFLDIRSPGLGDTAMYLCATSSVGVLAAFNNEQFFGPGTRLTVL.

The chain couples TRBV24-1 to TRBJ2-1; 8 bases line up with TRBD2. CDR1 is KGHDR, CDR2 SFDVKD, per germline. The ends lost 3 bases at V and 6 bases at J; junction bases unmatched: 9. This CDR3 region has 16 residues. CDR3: CATSDPLSGITNEQFF. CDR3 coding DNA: TGTGCCACCAGTGATCCCCTTAGCGGGATAACCAATGAGCAGTTCTTC.

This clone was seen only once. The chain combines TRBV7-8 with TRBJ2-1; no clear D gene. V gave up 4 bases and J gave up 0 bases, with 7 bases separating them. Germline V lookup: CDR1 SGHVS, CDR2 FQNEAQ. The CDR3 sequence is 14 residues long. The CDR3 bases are TGTGCCAGCAGCTCTTTGAGCTCCTACAATGAGCAGTTCTTC. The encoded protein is CASSSLSSYNEQFF.

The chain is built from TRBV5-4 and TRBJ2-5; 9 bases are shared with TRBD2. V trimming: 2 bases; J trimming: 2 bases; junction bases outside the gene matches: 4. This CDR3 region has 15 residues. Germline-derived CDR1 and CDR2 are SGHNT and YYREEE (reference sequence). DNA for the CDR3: TGTGCCAGCAGCTTACTAGCGGGCACGCAAGAGACCCAGTACTTC. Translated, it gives CASSLLAGTQETQYF.

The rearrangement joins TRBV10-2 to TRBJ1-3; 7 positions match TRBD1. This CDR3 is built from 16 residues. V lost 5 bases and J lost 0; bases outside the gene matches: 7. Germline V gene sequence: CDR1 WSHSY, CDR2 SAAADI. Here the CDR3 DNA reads TGCGCCAGCAGTCCTTTGGGACAGAGCTCTGGAAACACCATATATTTT. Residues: CASSPLGQSSGNTIYF.

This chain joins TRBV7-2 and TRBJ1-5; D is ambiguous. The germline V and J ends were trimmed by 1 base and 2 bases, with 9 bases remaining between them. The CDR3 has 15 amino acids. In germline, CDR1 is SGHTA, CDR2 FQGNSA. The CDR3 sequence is CASSLGGGRNQPQHF. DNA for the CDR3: TGTGCCAGCAGCTTAGGGGGAGGTCGCAATCAGCCCCAGCATTTT.

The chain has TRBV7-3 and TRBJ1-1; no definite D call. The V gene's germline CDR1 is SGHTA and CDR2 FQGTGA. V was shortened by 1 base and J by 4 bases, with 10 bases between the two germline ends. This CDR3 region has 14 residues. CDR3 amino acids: CASSLMASSTEAFF. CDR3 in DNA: TGTGCCAGCAGCTTAATGGCGTCCTCCACTGAAGCTTTCTTT.

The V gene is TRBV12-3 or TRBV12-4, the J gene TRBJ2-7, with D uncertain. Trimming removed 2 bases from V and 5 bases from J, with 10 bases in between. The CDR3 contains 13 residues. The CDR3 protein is CASSLRQLNEQYF. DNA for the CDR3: TGTGCCAGCAGTTTACGGCAACTCAACGAGCAGTACTTC.

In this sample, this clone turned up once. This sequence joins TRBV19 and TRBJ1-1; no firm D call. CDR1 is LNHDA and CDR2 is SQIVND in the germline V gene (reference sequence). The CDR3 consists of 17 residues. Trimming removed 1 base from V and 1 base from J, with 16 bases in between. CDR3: CASSIVPGRATNTEAFF. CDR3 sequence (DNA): TGTGCCAGTAGTATAGTTCCCGGGAGGGCCACGAACACTGAAGCTTTCTTT.

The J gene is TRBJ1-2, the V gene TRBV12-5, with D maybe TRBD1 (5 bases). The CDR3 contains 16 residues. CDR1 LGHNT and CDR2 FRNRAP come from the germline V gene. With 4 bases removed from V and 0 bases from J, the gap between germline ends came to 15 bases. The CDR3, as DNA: TGTGCTAGTGGTTCACCGGGACTACCTACTAACTATGGCTACACCTTC. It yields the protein CASGSPGLPTNYGYTF.

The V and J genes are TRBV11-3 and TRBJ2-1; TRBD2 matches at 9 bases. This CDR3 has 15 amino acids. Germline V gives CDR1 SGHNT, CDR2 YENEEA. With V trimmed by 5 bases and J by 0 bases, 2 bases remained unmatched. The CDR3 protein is CASSQAGGSYNEQFF. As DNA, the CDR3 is TGTGCCAGCAGCCAAGCGGGAGGCTCCTACAATGAGCAGTTCTTC. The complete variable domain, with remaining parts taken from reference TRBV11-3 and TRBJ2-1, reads EAGVVQSPRYKIIEKKQPVAFWCNPISGHNTLYWYLQNLGQGPELLIRYENEEAVDDSQLPKDRFSAERLKGVDSTLKIQPAELGDSAVYLCASSQAGGSYNEQFFGPGTRLTVL.

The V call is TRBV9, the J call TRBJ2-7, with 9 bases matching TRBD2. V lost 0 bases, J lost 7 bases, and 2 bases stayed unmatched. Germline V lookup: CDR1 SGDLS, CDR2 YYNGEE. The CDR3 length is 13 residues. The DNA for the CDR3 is TGTGCCAGCAGCGTAGTTCTAGCGGGAGAGCAGTACTTC. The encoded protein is CASSVVLAGEQYF.

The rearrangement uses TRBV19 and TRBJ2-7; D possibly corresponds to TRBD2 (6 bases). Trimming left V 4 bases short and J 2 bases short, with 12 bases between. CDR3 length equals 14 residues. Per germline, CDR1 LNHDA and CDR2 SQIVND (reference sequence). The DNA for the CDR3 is TGTGCCAGTAGTAGCGGGACCAAAGCCTACGAGCAGTACTTC. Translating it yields CASSSGTKAYEQYF.

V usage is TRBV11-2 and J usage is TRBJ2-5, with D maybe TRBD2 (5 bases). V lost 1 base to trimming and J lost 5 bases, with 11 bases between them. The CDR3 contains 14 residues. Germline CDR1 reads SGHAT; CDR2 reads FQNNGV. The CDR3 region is CASSLGEYGETQYF. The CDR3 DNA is TGTGCCAGCAGCTTAGGGGAGTATGGCGAGACCCAGTACTTC. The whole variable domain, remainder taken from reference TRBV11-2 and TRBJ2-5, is EAGVAQSPRYKIIEKRQSVAFWCNPISGHATLYWYQQILGQGPKLLIQFQNNGVVDDSQLPKDRFSAERLKGVDSTLKIQPAKLEDSAVYLCASSLGEYGETQYFGPGTRLLVL.

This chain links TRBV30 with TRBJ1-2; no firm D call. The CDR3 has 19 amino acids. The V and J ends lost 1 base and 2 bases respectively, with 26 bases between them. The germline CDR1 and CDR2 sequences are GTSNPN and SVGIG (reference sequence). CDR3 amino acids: CAWSGVHPMSRSSNYGYTF. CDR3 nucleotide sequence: TGTGCCTGGAGTGGTGTTCACCCGATGTCTAGGTCGTCAAACTATGGCTACACCTTC. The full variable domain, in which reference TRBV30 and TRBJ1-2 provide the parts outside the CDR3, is SQTIHQWPATLVQPVGSPLSLECTVEGTSNPNLYWYRQAAGRGLQLLFYSVGIGQISSEVPQNLSASRPQDRQFILSSKKLLLSDSGFYLCAWSGVHPMSRSSNYGYTFGSGTRLTVV.

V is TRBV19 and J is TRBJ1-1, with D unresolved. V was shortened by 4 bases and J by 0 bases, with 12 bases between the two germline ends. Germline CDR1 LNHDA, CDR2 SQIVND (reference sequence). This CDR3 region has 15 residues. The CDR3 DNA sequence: TGTGCCAGTAGTAAGGAGGCCCCAATGAACACTGAAGCTTTCTTT. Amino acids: CASSKEAPMNTEAFF.

For the CDR3, the DNA is TGTGCCAGCAGTGAAAGGCCTTTGACGAAGAACACTGAAGCTTTCTTT. Translated, it gives CASSERPLTKNTEAFF. The chain employs TRBV6-1 and TRBJ1-1; no reliable D call. V lost 2 bases and J 1 base, leaving 14 bases between the germline ends. The V gene's germline CDR1 is MNHNS and CDR2 SASEGT. There are 16 residues in the CDR3.

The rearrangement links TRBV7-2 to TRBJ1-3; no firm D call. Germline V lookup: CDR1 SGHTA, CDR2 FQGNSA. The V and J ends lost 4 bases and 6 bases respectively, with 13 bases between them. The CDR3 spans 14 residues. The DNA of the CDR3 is TGTGCCAGCAGCTCAGTGGTAGGGTCAAACACCATATATTTT. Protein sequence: CASSSVVGSNTIYF.

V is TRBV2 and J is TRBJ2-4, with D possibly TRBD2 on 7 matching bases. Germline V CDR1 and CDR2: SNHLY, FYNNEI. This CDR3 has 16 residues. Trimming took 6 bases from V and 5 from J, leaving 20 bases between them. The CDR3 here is CASREGGSGPQNIQYF. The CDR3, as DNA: TGTGCCAGCAGGGAGGGGGGGAGCGGCCCTCAAAACATTCAGTACTTC.

CDR3 sequence reads: CASSFLGADGYTF. The CDR3 DNA sequence: TGTGCCAGCAGTTTCCTGGGGGCGGATGGCTACACCTTC. The genes are TRBV28 and TRBJ1-2; D might be TRBD1 (6 bases). Germline V gene lookup returns CDR1 MDHEN and CDR2 SYDVKM. V was pared by 3 bases and J by 6 bases, with 11 bases between. The CDR3 is made up of 13 amino acids.